The sequence of this TCR beta chain was determined in a study of T cell responses to AZD1222 COVID-19 vaccine. The protocol was immunoSEQ multiplex PCR, while the TCRdb copy is restricted to in-frame clones and leaves out a portion. The table includes roughly 140,000 clones, 88% detected once. To note about this clone: Its specificity is not known.

Findings and caveats of the study: Most donors were white British, females outnumbered males, and clonal diversity was possibly underestimated. Spike-wide vaccine-associated CD4 TCRs dominated at 160-218 and 743-854. Of the AZD1222 recipients, only 5 to 7 were seropositive at baseline.

There are 20 residues in the CDR3. Germline V gives CDR1 SGHVS, CDR2 FQNEAQ. Trimming stripped 5 bases from V and 5 bases from J, with 31 bases between. V usage is TRBV7-8 and J usage is TRBJ1-5; D is perhaps TRBD1 (6 bases). The clonotype originates from an adult in good health. The source material was peripheral blood, sampled on day 0 of AZD1222 vaccination. CDR3 DNA sequence: TGTGCCAGCAGCCGCCGGGACAAAAGGATCGGGGGCGCAGGGTATCAGCCCCAGCATTTT. This gives the protein CASSRRDKRIGGAGYQPQHF.